Listed below are T cell receptor beta chains from one sample, sequenced in a study of T cell repertoires in cytomegalovirus infection. TCRdb analysed the reads with MiXCR anew, one entry per CDR3 protein. The sample contains 600,000 to 800,000 distinct CDR3 sequences, approximately 24% of which appear only once. The source material was CD8+ T cells from PBMCs. These receptor sequences come from a human donor in good health (CMV status not recorded). Some clones in this sample may be carry-over from other donors' samples. Both conserved end residues are part of each CDR3. Each record gives: clone size, J gene, V gene, D gene, CDR3 DNA, CDR3 protein. D genes are given only for firm matches. Rows give clone size only sometimes, using once, few, many, or a class for an expanded clone.

size: few; J: TRBJ1-2; V: TRBV29-1; D: -; DNA: TGCAGCGTCGCACAGGGCTTTGGCTACACCTTC; CDR3: CSVAQGFGYTF
size: -; J: TRBJ2-1; V: TRBV4-2; D: TRBD2; DNA: TGTGCCAGCAGCCAAGAAGCGGGGGGTAGGAATGAGCAGTTCTTC; CDR3: CASSQEAGGRNEQFF
size: few; J: TRBJ1-1; V: TRBV2; D: TRBD1; DNA: TGTGCCAGCAGTGGATTCAGGGGACAGGGGGCCGGGGAAACTGAAGCTTTCTTT; CDR3: CASSGFRGQGAGETEAFF
size: few; J: TRBJ2-7; V: TRBV7-9; D: TRBD1; DNA: TGTGCCAGCAGCTCCCGGACAGGGGACTTCTCCTACGAGCAGTACTTC; CDR3: CASSSRTGDFSYEQYF
size: -; J: TRBJ2-1; V: TRBV14; D: TRBD2; DNA: TGTGTCAGCAGCCTGGGACTAGAATGGTTCTTC; CDR3: CVSSLGLEWFF
size: few; J: TRBJ2-1; V: TRBV7-6; D: TRBD2; DNA: TGTGCCAGCAGCTTAGCCCCTCAAGCGGGACTCCACAATGAGCAGTTCTTC; CDR3: CASSLAPQAGLHNEQFF
size: few; J: TRBJ1-5; V: TRBV19; D: -; DNA: TGTGCCAGTACCCCATCGGGAGGGACCAATCAGCCCCAGCATTTT; CDR3: CASTPSGGTNQPQHF
size: many; J: TRBJ2-5; V: TRBV28; D: TRBD1; DNA: TGTGCCAGCAGTTCGAGGACAGGTAGATGGGAGACCCAGTACTTC; CDR3: CASSSRTGRWETQYF
size: many; J: TRBJ1-2; V: TRBV7-2; D: TRBD1; DNA: TGTGCCAGCAGCGATGGGACAGTTAACCTTTATGGCTACACCTTC; CDR3: CASSDGTVNLYGYTF
size: -; J: TRBJ1-1; V: TRBV6-2/TRBV6-3; D: -; DNA: TGTGCCAGCAGTTACTGGGGGCAGGAAGCTTTCTTT; CDR3: CASSYWGQEAFF
size: -; J: TRBJ1-4; V: TRBV7-6; D: -; DNA: TGTGCCAACAGCTTGACGGATACAACTAATGAAAAACTGTTTTTT; CDR3: CANSLTDTTNEKLFF
size: many; J: TRBJ1-5; V: TRBV12-3/TRBV12-4; D: -; DNA: TGTGCCAGCAGTTTGGGACCCCCGGAGGGCAATCAGCCCCAGCATTTT; CDR3: CASSLGPPEGNQPQHF
size: few; J: TRBJ2-1; V: TRBV4-1; D: -; DNA: TGCGCCAGCAGCCAAGAAAATCCGGCAAGAAATGAGCAGTTCTTC; CDR3: CASSQENPARNEQFF
size: -; J: TRBJ1-3; V: TRBV20-1; D: -; DNA: TGCAGTGCTAGAGATCGCGATCGGGGAAACACCATATATTTT; CDR3: CSARDRDRGNTIYF
size: -; J: TRBJ1-5; V: TRBV20-1; D: -; DNA: TGCAGTGCTAGAGAAGGGGTCCGAAGCAATCAGCCCCAGCATTTT; CDR3: CSAREGVRSNQPQHF
size: many; J: TRBJ2-3; V: TRBV7-2; D: -; DNA: TGTGCCAGCAGCTTAGCTTTCTCCTTTACTAGCACAGATACGCAGTATTTT; CDR3: CASSLAFSFTSTDTQYF
size: many; J: TRBJ1-4; V: TRBV6-1; D: -; DNA: TGTGCCAGCAGCCCGGACAGACGCGCTGAAAAACTGTTTTTT; CDR3: CASSPDRRAEKLFF
size: many; J: TRBJ2-1; V: TRBV6-1; D: -; DNA: TGTGCCATCCTCTCGGCGCCTACGGAGCAGTTCTTC; CDR3: CAILSAPTEQFF
size: many; J: TRBJ2-3; V: TRBV7-2; D: -; DNA: TGTGCCAGCAGCTTTCCGGGCTGGCCGCAGTATTTT; CDR3: CASSFPGWPQYF
size: few; J: TRBJ1-2; V: TRBV7-9; D: TRBD1; DNA: TGTGCCAGCAGCGGAGGACAGGGTATGGTGGATGGCTACACCTTC; CDR3: CASSGGQGMVDGYTF
size: -; J: TRBJ1-1; V: TRBV7-9; D: -; DNA: TGTGCCAGCAGCCACCCCGATGAAGCTTTCTTT; CDR3: CASSHPDEAFF
size: -; J: TRBJ2-1; V: TRBV2; D: -; DNA: TGTGCCAGCACCGGGACATCTAGCTCCTACAATGAGCAGTTCTTC; CDR3: CASTGTSSSYNEQFF
size: few; J: TRBJ2-1; V: TRBV4-2; D: TRBD1; DNA: TGTGCCAGCAGCCAAGGTGGCCGGGACAGCTCCTACAATGAGCAGTTCTTC; CDR3: CASSQGGRDSSYNEQFF
size: few; J: TRBJ1-6; V: TRBV2; D: -; DNA: TGTGCCAGCAGTGAAGCAGGAATAGGGCAGAGCTCCTATAATTCACCCCTCCACTTT; CDR3: CASSEAGIGQSSYNSPLHF
size: few; J: TRBJ2-3; V: TRBV4-3; D: -; DNA: TGCGCCAGCAGCCGCCTGATCGGCGATACGCAGTATTTT; CDR3: CASSRLIGDTQYF
size: many; J: TRBJ2-1; V: TRBV24-1; D: -; DNA: TGTGCCACCAGTGTTTCCCGTTACAATGAGCAGTTCTTC; CDR3: CATSVSRYNEQFF
size: -; J: TRBJ1-6; V: TRBV20-1; D: -; DNA: TGCAGTGCTAGTGGCGATTCACCCCTCCACTTT; CDR3: CSASGDSPLHF
size: many; J: TRBJ2-1; V: TRBV14; D: -; DNA: TGTGCCAGCAGCCAAGACCCCTCTGGGGCACCCTACAATGAGCAGTTCTTC; CDR3: CASSQDPSGAPYNEQFF
size: -; J: TRBJ2-1; V: TRBV6-5; D: -; DNA: TGTGCCAGCAGTTACTCCCGGGTCGGGTCATTCAATGAGCAGTTCTTC; CDR3: CASSYSRVGSFNEQFF
size: many; J: TRBJ1-2; V: TRBV28; D: -; DNA: TGTGCCAGCAGGATACTACCGGGCTCTCTCTATGGCTACACCTTC; CDR3: CASRILPGSLYGYTF
size: many; J: TRBJ2-5; V: TRBV7-8; D: -; DNA: TGTGCCAGCAGCGTTTATGAAAGTTTCCAAGAGACCCAGTACTTC; CDR3: CASSVYESFQETQYF
size: few; J: TRBJ1-4; V: TRBV7-6; D: -; DNA: TGTGCCAGCAGCCCCCTCTTGGCTACTAATGAAAAACTGTTTTTT; CDR3: CASSPLLATNEKLFF
size: many; J: TRBJ1-1; V: TRBV28; D: TRBD1; DNA: TGTGCCAGCTACCTAAGAGGGGGCTTCGCTGAAGCTTTCTTT; CDR3: CASYLRGGFAEAFF
size: -; J: TRBJ2-7; V: TRBV5-1; D: -; DNA: TGCGCCAGCAGCTTTGGGGTGGAGGGAGAGCAGTACTTC; CDR3: CASSFGVEGEQYF
size: few; J: TRBJ1-1; V: TRBV5-1; D: -; DNA: TGCGCCAGCAGCCCGGCCGGAGCTAACACTGAAGCTTTCTTT; CDR3: CASSPAGANTEAFF
size: -; J: TRBJ2-2; V: TRBV5-1; D: TRBD1; DNA: TGCGCCAGCACCCCATTTCGGACAGGGAACACCGGGGAGCTGTTTTTT; CDR3: CASTPFRTGNTGELFF
size: many; J: TRBJ2-3; V: TRBV24-1; D: -; DNA: TGTGCCACCAGTGACACCTGGGATACGCAGTATTTT; CDR3: CATSDTWDTQYF
size: -; J: TRBJ2-1; V: TRBV9; D: -; DNA: TGTGCCAGCAGCGTCAGGGGTAACCCTTACAATGAGCAGTTCTTC; CDR3: CASSVRGNPYNEQFF
size: -; J: TRBJ2-7; V: TRBV5-4; D: -; DNA: TGTGCCAGCAGCCCGGAACAGGGCTCCTACGAGCAGTACTTC; CDR3: CASSPEQGSYEQYF
size: -; J: TRBJ2-7; V: TRBV2; D: TRBD1; DNA: TGTGCCAGCAGGCCTTCCAGGGGGCCTTACTACGAGCAGTACTTC; CDR3: CASRPSRGPYYEQYF
size: few; J: TRBJ1-1; V: TRBV6-6; D: -; DNA: TGTGCCAGCAACGAGTTCCGGGAACACACTGAAGCTTTCTTT; CDR3: CASNEFREHTEAFF
size: many; J: TRBJ2-7; V: TRBV7-9; D: TRBD2; DNA: TGTGCCAGCAGCTTAGAGAGCGGGGGTCTCCCCTACGAGCAGTACTTC; CDR3: CASSLESGGLPYEQYF
size: few; J: TRBJ2-1; V: TRBV29-1; D: TRBD1; DNA: TGCAGCGTGAAGGGGACAGGGGATTACAATGAGCAGTTCTTC; CDR3: CSVKGTGDYNEQFF
size: once; J: TRBJ2-7; V: TRBV19; D: -; DNA: TGTGCCAGTCGCGGACACCAGCCCCACGAGCAGTACTTC; CDR3: CASRGHQPHEQYF
size: few; J: TRBJ2-3; V: TRBV5-5; D: TRBD1; DNA: TGTGCCAGCAGATTCAGGGACAGGGGCACAGATACGCAGTATTTT; CDR3: CASRFRDRGTDTQYF
size: -; J: TRBJ2-4; V: TRBV18; D: TRBD1; DNA: TGTGCCAGCTCAGCCGGGACAGGGGAAAGCATTCAGTACTTC; CDR3: CASSAGTGESIQYF
size: -; J: TRBJ1-2; V: TRBV15; D: -; DNA: TGTGCCACCAGCAGAGATTTAGGCCTTCAGGGAGGGGGCTATGGCTACACCTTC; CDR3: CATSRDLGLQGGGYGYTF
size: few; J: TRBJ2-6; V: TRBV19; D: -; DNA: TGTGCCAGTAGTCCCTGGTGGACTTCTGGGGCCAACGTCCTGACTTTC; CDR3: CASSPWWTSGANVLTF
size: -; J: TRBJ2-3; V: TRBV6-1; D: -; DNA: TGTGCCAGCAGTGATCGACGGGATACGCAGTATTTT; CDR3: CASSDRRDTQYF
size: few; J: TRBJ2-1; V: TRBV6-1; D: TRBD1; DNA: TGTGCCAGCAGTGACCGGGACAGGGGGCGCTTGAATGAGCAGTTCTTC; CDR3: CASSDRDRGRLNEQFF
size: many; J: TRBJ1-5; V: TRBV7-8; D: -; DNA: TGTGCCAGCAGCTCCGACAGTCCCCATCTTAGCAATCAGCCCCAGCATTTT; CDR3: CASSSDSPHLSNQPQHF
size: many; J: TRBJ2-5; V: TRBV7-2; D: -; DNA: TGTGCCAGCAGCTTACTCCCAACTAGGTTCCTAGAGACCCAGTACTTC; CDR3: CASSLLPTRFLETQYF